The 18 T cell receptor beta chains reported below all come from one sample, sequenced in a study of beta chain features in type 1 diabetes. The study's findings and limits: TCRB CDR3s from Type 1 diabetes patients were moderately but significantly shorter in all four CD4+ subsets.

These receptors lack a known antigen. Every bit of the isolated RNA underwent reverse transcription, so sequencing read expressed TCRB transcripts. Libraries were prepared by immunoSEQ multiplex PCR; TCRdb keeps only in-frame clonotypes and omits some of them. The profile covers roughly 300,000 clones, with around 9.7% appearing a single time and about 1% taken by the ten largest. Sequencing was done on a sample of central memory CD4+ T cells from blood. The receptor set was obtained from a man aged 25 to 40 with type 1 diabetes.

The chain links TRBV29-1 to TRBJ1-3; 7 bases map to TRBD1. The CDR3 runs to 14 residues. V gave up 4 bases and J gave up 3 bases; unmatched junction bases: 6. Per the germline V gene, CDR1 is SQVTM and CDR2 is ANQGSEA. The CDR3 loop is CSVVGTAFGNTIYF. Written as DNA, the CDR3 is TGCAGCGTTGTTGGGACAGCTTTTGGAAACACCATATATTTT.

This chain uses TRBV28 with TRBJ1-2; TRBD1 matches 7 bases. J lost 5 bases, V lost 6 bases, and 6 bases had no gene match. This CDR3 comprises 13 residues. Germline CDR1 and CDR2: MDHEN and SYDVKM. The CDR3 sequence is CASRPGQEYGYTF. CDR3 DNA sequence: TGTGCCAGCAGACCCGGACAGGAATATGGCTACACCTTC.

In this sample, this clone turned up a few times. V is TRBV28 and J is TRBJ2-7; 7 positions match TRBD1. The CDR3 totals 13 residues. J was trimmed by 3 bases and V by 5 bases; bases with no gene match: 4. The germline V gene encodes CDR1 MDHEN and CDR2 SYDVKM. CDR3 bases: TGTGCCAGCAGTGTAGGGACAGTCTACGAGCAGTACTTC. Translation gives CASSVGTVYEQYF. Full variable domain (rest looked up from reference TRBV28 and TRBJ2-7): DVKVTQSSRYLVKRTGEKVFLECVQDMDHENMFWYRQDPGLGLRLIYFSYDVKMKEKGDIPEGYSVSREKKERFSLILESASTNQTSMYLCASSVGTVYEQYFGPGTRLTVT.

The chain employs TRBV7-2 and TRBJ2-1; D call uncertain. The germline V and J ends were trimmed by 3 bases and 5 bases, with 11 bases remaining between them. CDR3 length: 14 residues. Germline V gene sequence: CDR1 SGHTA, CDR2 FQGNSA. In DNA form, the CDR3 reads TGTGCCAGCAGCTTTGCAGGCCTACACAATGAGCAGTTCTTC. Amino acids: CASSFAGLHNEQFF. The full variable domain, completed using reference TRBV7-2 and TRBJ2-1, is GAGVSQSPSNKVTEKGKDVELRCDPISGHTALYWYRQSLGQGLEFLIYFQGNSAPDKSGLPSDRFSAERTGGSVSTLTIQRTQQEDSAVYLCASSFAGLHNEQFFGPGTRLTVL.

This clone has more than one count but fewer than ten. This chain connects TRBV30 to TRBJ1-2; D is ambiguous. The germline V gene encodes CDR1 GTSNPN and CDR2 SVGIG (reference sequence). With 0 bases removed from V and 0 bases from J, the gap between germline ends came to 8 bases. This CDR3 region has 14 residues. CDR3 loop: CAWSVRSTNYGYTF. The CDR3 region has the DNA TGTGCCTGGAGTGTACGGTCTACTAACTATGGCTACACCTTC.

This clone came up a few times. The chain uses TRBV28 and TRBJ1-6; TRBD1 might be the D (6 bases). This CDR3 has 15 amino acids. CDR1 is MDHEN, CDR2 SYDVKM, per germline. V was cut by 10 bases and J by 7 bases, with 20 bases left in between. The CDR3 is CAIPGGGTENSPLHF. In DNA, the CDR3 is TGTGCCATCCCGGGAGGGGGGACGGAGAATTCACCCCTCCACTTT.

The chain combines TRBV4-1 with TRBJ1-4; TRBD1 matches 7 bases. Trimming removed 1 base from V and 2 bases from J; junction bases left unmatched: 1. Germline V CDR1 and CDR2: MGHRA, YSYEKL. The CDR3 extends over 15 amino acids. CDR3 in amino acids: CASSQVGQTNEKLFF. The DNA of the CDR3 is TGCGCCAGCAGCCAAGTGGGACAGACTAATGAAAAACTGTTTTTT.

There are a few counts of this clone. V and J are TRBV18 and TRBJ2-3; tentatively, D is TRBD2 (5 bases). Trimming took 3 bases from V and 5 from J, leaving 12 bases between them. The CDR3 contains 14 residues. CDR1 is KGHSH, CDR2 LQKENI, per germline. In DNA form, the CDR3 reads TGTGCCAGCTCACCCGAGGGCATTAGAGATACGCAGTATTTT. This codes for CASSPEGIRDTQYF.

The CDR3 is CASSLTGEKGNQPQHF. The CDR3 DNA follows: TGTGCCAGCAGTTTGACAGGGGAGAAAGGCAATCAGCCCCAGCATTTT. The chain combines TRBV6-5 with TRBJ1-5; 8 nucleotides match TRBD1. This CDR3 is built from 16 residues. In germline, CDR1 is MNHEY, CDR2 SVGAGI. V dropped 4 bases and J dropped 2; count of bases not matched to a gene: 7.

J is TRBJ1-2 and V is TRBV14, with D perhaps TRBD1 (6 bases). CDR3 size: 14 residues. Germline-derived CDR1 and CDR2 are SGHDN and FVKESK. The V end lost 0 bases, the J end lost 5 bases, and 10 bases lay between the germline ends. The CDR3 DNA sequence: TGTGCCAGCAGCCAAGATGGGGGGCGGTATGGCTACACCTTC. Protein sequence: CASSQDGGRYGYTF.

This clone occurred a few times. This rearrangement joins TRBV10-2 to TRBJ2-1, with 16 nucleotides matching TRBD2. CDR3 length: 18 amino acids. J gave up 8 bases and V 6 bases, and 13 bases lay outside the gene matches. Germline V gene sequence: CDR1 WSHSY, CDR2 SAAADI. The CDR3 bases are TGCGCCAGCAGGACACTACCGGGACTAGCGGGGGGGGCACATGAGCAGTTCTTC. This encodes CASRTLPGLAGGAHEQFF.

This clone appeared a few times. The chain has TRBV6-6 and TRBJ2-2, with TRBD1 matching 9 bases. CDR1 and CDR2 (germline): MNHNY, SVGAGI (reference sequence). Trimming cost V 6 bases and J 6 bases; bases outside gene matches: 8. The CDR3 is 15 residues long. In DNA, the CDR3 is TGTGCCAGCAGCTGGGGACAGGGCTGGTCCGGGGAGCTGTTTTTT. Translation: CASSWGQGWSGELFF.

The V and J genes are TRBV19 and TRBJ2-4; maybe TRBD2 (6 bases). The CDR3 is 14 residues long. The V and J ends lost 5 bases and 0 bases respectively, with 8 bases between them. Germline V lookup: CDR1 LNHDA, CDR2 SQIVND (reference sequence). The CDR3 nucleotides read TGTGCCAGTAGTCGGGAGCCAGCCAAAAACATTCAGTACTTC. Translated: CASSREPAKNIQYF.

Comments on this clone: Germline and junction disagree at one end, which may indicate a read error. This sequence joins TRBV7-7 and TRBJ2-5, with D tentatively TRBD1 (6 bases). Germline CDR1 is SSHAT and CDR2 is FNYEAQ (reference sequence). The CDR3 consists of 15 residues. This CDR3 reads CASSSTTGPQETQYF. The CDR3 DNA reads TGTGCTAGCAGCTCAACGACAGGTCCGCAAGAGACCCAGTACTTC.

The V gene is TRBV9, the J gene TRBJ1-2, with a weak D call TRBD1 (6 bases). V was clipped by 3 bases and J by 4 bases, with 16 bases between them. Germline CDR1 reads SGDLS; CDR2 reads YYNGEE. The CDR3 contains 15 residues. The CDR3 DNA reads TGTGCCAGCAGCGCTCAGCCCGGGACATCCTATGGCTACACCTTC. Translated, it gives CASSAQPGTSYGYTF.

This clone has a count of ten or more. The DNA for the CDR3 is TGCGCCAGCAGCCTAGGGCAGGGAAATGAAAAACTGTTTTTT. Its translation: CASSLGQGNEKLFF. The chain links TRBV4-3 to TRBJ1-4, with D possibly being TRBD1 (5 bases). This CDR3 is 14 amino acids long. The V gene's germline CDR1 is LGHNA and CDR2 YSLEER. The V and J ends lost 4 bases and 5 bases respectively, with 11 bases between them.

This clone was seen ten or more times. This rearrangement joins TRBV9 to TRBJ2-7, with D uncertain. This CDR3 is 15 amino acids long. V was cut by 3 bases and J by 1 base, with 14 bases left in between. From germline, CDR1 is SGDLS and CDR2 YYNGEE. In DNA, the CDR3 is TGTGCCAGCAGCGAGAGCCCATCCGGATCCTACGAGCAGTACTTC. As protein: CASSESPSGSYEQYF.

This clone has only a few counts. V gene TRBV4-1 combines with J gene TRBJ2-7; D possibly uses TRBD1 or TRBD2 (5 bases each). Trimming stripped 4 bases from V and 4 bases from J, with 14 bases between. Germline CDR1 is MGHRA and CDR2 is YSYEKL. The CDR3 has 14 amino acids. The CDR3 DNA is TGCGCCAGCAGCCGGGAGACTCAGGGATACGAGCAGTACTTC. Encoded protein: CASSRETQGYEQYF.